The entry that follows covers one T cell receptor (beta chain) sequence. The antigen is not known. These data belong to a study of cytomegalovirus exposure and HLA in healthy donors. General study findings and limits: CMV serostatus alone was available as immune exposure information. When analyzed later, a missense DCLRE1C variant was found to be linked to TCR beta V- and J-gene trimming. Across donors, most TCRs were seen rarely, yet some public ones were widespread.

PCR amplification relied on 60 Vbeta primers (plus 13 Jbeta primers). The assay was immunoSEQ multiplex PCR, and TCRdb's table has in-frame clones only and misses some. The sample comprises 250,000 to 350,000 clones, roughly 89% of which are singletons, and almost 4% rests with the top ten. This CDR3 comprises 16 residues. J was trimmed by 5 bases and V by 5 bases; bases with no gene match: 14. CDR1 and CDR2 from the germline V gene are SGHTA and FQGTGA. Source material: PBMCs. The receptor was derived from a man aged 40-49 years in good health and CMV-seropositive. This chain uses TRBV7-3 with TRBJ2-5; 7 bases match TRBD1. The CDR3 DNA reads TGTGCCAGCAGCCCAAATCCCCCGACAGGGTCGGAGACCCAGTACTTC. This encodes CASSPNPPTGSETQYF. Full variable domain (rest looked up from reference TRBV7-3 and TRBJ2-5): GAGVSQTPSNKVTEKGKYVELRCDPISGHTALYWYRQSLGQGPEFLIYFQGTGAADDSGLPNDRFFAVRPEGSVSTLKIQRTERGDSAVYLCASSPNPPTGSETQYFGPGTRLLVL.